The sequence of this T cell receptor beta chain was determined in a study of long-term antiretroviral therapy in people with HIV. Study results and limitations: The data indicate that diversity increased after ART but remained below transplant donor controls. Control repertoires displayed wider CDR3 length ranges than the HIV repertoires.

This clone is a singleton in its sample. Its antigen is not known. This was the immunoSEQ v3.0 assay at survey level. Repertoires were generated with immunoSEQ multiplex PCR, while TCRdb's copy carries only in-frame clones and drops some. The table shows about 27,000 clones, with around 85% occurring only once. PBMC samples from each donor numbered at least one pre-ART and at least two post-ART. Germline V gene data show CDR1 as LGHNA and CDR2 as YNFKEQ. The V end was cut by 1 base, the J end by 8 bases, with 17 bases between. The CDR3 runs 15 residues. The chain recombines TRBV4-2 with TRBJ1-2; tentative D call: TRBD1 (6 bases). Sequenced here: unsorted PBMCs, sampled 2.3 years after starting antiretroviral therapy. The sequence came from a man in his forties with HIV. The DNA for the CDR3 is TGTGCCAGCAGCCAAGTGGCGGGGGGCTCCACCGGCTACACCTTC. Its protein product is CASSQVAGGSTGYTF.